Detailed here is one T cell receptor (beta chain). Antigen specificity is unknown. The data were obtained in a study of vaccination and CD4 T cells after COVID-19. The overall study: Post-COVID samples had a sampling time that fell a median approximately 93 days after diagnosis (range 35 to 161). From HCoV-229E, HCoV-OC43, HCoV-NL63 and SARS-CoV-2, overlapping spike peptides were used to stimulate the cells.

CDR3 length: 15 residues. V dropped 3 bases and J dropped 0 bases, with 9 bases sitting between them. Per the germline V gene, CDR1 is LNHDA and CDR2 is SQIVND (reference sequence). Treatment of the sample: approximately nine-day PBMC culture with coronavirus spike peptide pools or control peptides (ViraFEST assay). Scientists ran DNA taken from cultured CD4+ T cells through the Oncomine TCR Beta short-read assay for sequencing. Cultured CD4+ T cells yielded the extracted genomic DNA. TCRdb processed the PCR reads anew with MiXCR; each CDR3 protein has one entry. The profile shows just over 15,000 distinct CDR3 sequences, roughly two fifths of them singletons.

The source material was cultured CD4+ T cells from blood. V is TRBV19 and J is TRBJ1-3, with a tentative D call TRBD1 (5 bases). The clonotype originates from a human donor with COVID-19. This chain's CDR3 is CASSIYRSSGNTIYF. CDR3 in DNA: TGTGCCAGTAGTATCTACAGGAGCTCTGGAAACACCATATATTTT. Combining the CDR3 with reference TRBV19 and TRBJ1-3 gives the whole variable domain DGGITQSPKYLFRKEGQNVTLSCEQNLNHDAMYWYRQDPGQGLRLIYYSQIVNDFQKGDIAEGYSVSREKKESFPLTVTSAQKNPTAFYLCASSIYRSSGNTIYFGEGSWLTVV.